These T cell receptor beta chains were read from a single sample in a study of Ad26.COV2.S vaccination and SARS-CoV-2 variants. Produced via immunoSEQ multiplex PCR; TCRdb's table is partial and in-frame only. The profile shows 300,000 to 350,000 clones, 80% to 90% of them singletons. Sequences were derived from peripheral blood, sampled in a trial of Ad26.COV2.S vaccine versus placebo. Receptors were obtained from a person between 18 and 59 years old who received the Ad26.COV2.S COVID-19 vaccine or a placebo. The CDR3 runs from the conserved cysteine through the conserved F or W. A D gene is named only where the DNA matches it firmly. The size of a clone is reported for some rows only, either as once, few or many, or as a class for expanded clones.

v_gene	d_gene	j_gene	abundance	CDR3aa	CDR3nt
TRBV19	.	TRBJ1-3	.	CASSVDIASGNTIYF	TGTGCCAGTAGTGTGGACATCGCGTCTGGAAACACCATATATTTT
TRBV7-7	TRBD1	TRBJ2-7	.	CASSLRAGQADIVYEQYF	TGTGCTAGCAGCTTACGCGCCGGACAGGCCGACATCGTCTACGAGCAGTACTTC
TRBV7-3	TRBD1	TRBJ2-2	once	CASRDQGAAGELFF	TGTGCCAGTCGGGATCAGGGGGCCGCCGGGGAGCTGTTTTTT
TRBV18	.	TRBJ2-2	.	CASSRKAGELFF	TGTGCCAGCTCGCGGAAGGCCGGGGAGCTGTTTTTT
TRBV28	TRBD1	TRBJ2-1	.	CASLRVDRVSLFF	TGTGCCAGCCTTAGGGTGGACAGGGTCAGTCTGTTCTTC
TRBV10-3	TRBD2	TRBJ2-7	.	CAIRGTSGSYEQYF	TGTGCCATCAGGGGGACTAGCGGGAGCTACGAGCAGTACTTC
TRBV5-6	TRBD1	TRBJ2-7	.	CASSRTGTYEQYF	TGTGCCAGCAGCCGGACAGGAACCTACGAGCAGTACTTC
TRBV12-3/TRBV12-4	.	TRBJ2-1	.	CASTSRGGGKQFF	TGTGCCAGCACTTCAAGGGGGGGAGGGAAGCAGTTCTTC
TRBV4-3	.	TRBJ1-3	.	CASSQGWGSKTGNTIYF	TGCGCCAGCAGCCAAGGTTGGGGGTCGAAAACTGGAAACACCATATATTTT
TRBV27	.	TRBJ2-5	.	CASRPMGKEETQYF	TGTGCCAGCAGGCCGATGGGAAAAGAAGAGACCCAGTACTTC
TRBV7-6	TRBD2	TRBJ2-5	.	CASSTGLAGGKETQYF	TGTGCCAGCAGCACGGGACTAGCGGGGGGGAAAGAGACCCAGTACTTC
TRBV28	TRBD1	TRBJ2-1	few	CASTPGQAYNEQFF	TGTGCCAGTACTCCGGGACAGGCCTACAATGAGCAGTTCTTC
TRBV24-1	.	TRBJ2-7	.	CATSRLYAASHALLEQYF	TGTGCCACCAGTCGCCTTTACGCCGCCTCGCACGCCCTCCTAGAGCAGTACTTC
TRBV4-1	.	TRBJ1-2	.	CASSQDRGTVFPGYTF	TGCGCCAGCAGCCAAGATAGGGGAACAGTCTTCCCTGGCTACACCTTC
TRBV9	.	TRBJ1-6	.	CASSPDWGGNSPLHF	TGTGCCAGCAGCCCCGATTGGGGGGGAAATTCACCCCTCCACTTT
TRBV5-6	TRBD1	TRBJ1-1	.	CASSIGQGNTEAFF	TGTGCCAGCAGCATCGGACAGGGGAACACTGAAGCTTTCTTT
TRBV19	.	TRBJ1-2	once	CASGKGEEVDGYTF	TGTGCCAGTGGAAAAGGGGAGGAGGTAGATGGCTACACCTTC
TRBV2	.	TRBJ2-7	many	CASIFRGPWYF	TGTGCCAGCATTTTCAGGGGACCGTGGTACTTC
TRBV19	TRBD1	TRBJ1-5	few	CASSIGQGGGQPQHF	TGTGCCAGTAGTATAGGACAGGGTGGCGGCCAGCCCCAGCATTTT
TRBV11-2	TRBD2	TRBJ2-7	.	CASSLLGGGWYEQYF	TGTGCCAGCAGCTTACTTGGCGGGGGGTGGTACGAGCAGTACTTC
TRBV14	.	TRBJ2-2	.	CASSQGITGELFF	TGTGCCAGCAGCCAAGGCATTACCGGGGAGCTGTTTTTT
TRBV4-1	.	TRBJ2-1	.	CASSQDGFGEQFF	TGCGCCAGCAGCCAAGATGGGTTTGGGGAGCAGTTCTTC
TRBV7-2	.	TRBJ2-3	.	CASSRGTPPIQYF	TGTGCCAGCAGCCGTGGGACCCCCCCTATCCAGTATTTT
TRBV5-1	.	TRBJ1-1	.	CASSLLGLRTEAFF	TGCGCCAGCAGCTTGCTCGGCCTGAGGACTGAAGCTTTCTTT
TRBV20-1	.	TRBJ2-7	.	CSASRRERFAEQYF	TGCAGTGCGAGTAGGCGGGAACGGTTTGCCGAGCAGTACTTC
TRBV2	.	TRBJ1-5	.	CASSGAGNRGNQPQHF	TGTGCCAGCAGTGGCGCCGGAAACAGGGGCAATCAGCCCCAGCATTTT
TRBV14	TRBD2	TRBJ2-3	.	CASSPRRLAVSTDTQYF	TGTGCCAGCAGCCCTCGACGACTAGCGGTTAGCACAGATACGCAGTATTTT
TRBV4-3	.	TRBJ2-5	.	CASSQDGTAGETQYF	TGCGCCAGCAGCCAAGATGGGACCGCGGGGGAGACCCAGTACTTC
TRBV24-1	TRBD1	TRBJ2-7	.	CATSEPGQGYEQYF	TGTGCCACCAGTGAACCGGGACAGGGTTACGAGCAGTACTTC
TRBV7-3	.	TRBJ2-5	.	CASSLIAGGQETQYF	TGTGCCAGCAGCTTAATCGCGGGTGGGCAAGAGACCCAGTACTTC
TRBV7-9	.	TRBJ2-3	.	CASSRPETDRTTDTQYF	TGTGCCAGCAGCCGCCCGGAGACCGACAGAACCACAGATACGCAGTATTTT
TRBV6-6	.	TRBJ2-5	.	CASRPQGTWETQYF	TGTGCCAGCAGACCCCAGGGGACTTGGGAGACCCAGTACTTC
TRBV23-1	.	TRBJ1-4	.	CASSRAAPVEKLFF	TGCGCCAGCAGTCGGGCCGCCCCAGTTGAAAAACTGTTTTTT
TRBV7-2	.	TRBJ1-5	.	CASSSPVSQNQPQHF	TGTGCCAGCAGTTCCCCGGTGAGTCAGAATCAGCCCCAGCATTTT
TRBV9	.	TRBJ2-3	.	CASSVGTVTDTQYF	TGTGCCAGCAGCGTAGGGACCGTCACAGATACGCAGTATTTT
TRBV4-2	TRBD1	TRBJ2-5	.	CASSPGGRGPQETQYF	TGTGCCAGCAGCCCAGGGGGAAGGGGACCTCAAGAGACCCAGTACTTC
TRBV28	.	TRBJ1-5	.	CASSAQGNQPQHF	TGTGCCAGCAGTGCACAGGGTAATCAGCCCCAGCATTTT
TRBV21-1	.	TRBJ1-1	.	CASTYDFGGDTEAFF	TGTGCCAGCACTTACGACTTCGGGGGCGACACTGAAGCTTTCTTT
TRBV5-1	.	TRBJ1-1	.	CASSDWGSRSPRGNTEAFF	TGCGCCAGCAGTGATTGGGGATCCCGCAGCCCCCGGGGGAACACTGAAGCTTTCTTT
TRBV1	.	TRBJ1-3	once	CTSSQDGDRGRENTIYF	TGCACCAGCAGCCAAGATGGGGACAGGGGTCGAGAAAACACCATATATTTT
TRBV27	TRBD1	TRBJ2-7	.	CASSGTDGYEQYF	TGTGCCAGCAGCGGGACAGACGGCTACGAGCAGTACTTC
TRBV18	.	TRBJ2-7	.	CASSPNIFSFTYEQYF	TGTGCCAGCTCACCTAACATTTTTAGCTTTACCTACGAGCAGTACTTC
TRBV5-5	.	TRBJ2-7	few	CASSFPSSGLWEQYF	TGTGCCAGCAGCTTCCCTTCCTCGGGCCTGTGGGAGCAGTACTTC
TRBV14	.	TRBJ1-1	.	CASSQVEGTEAFF	TGTGCCAGCAGCCAAGTGGAGGGCACTGAAGCTTTCTTT
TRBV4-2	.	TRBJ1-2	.	CASSQVSPGTNNYGYTF	TGTGCCAGCAGCCAAGTAAGCCCAGGGACTAATAACTATGGCTACACCTTC
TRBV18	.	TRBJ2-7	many	CASSLSAYEQYF	TGTGCCAGCTCACTTAGTGCCTACGAGCAGTACTTC
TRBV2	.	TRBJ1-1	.	CASREGTEAFF	TGTGCCAGCAGGGAGGGCACTGAAGCTTTCTTT
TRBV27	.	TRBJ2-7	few	CASSLSSGTDSYEQYF	TGTGCCAGCAGTTTGTCCTCCGGTACAGACTCCTACGAGCAGTACTTC
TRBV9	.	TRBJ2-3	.	CASSDHPSTDTQYF	TGTGCCAGCAGCGACCATCCTAGCACAGATACGCAGTATTTT
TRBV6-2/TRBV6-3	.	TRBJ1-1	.	CASSYERGRAENTEAFF	TGTGCCAGCAGTTACGAGCGGGGAAGGGCGGAGAACACTGAAGCTTTCTTT
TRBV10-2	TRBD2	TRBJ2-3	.	CASSLAGSTDTQYF	TGCGCCAGCAGTCTAGCGGGGAGCACAGATACGCAGTATTTT
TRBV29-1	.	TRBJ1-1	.	CSVAGDDTEAFF	TGCAGCGTGGCAGGGGACGACACTGAAGCTTTCTTT
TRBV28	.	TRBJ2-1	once	CASRGGTGYNEQFF	TGTGCCAGCAGAGGGGGAACGGGATACAATGAGCAGTTCTTC
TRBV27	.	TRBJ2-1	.	CASSPQMGRGNEQFF	TGTGCCAGCAGTCCCCAGATGGGGCGGGGTAATGAGCAGTTCTTC
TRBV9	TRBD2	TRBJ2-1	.	CASSVLAGGYNEQFF	TGTGCCAGCAGCGTCTTAGCGGGAGGGTACAATGAGCAGTTCTTC